A few counts support the clone carrying this TCR beta chain. The sample belongs to a study of regulatory T cells in long-lasting Graves disease. To make TCR beta libraries, researchers used iRepertoire HTBI primers and Arm-PCR of CDR3 regions. TCRdb redid the calling of the multiplex PCR reads with MiXCR, one entry per CDR3 protein. Here the sample spans about 560,000 distinct CDR3 sequences, about 16% being singletons. Time point given: newly diagnosed GD, antithyroid drugs for less than 3 months. Generation of the TCR library employed RNA extracted from PBMCs. Per the germline V gene, CDR1 is SGHNT and CDR2 is YENEEA. Deletions cut 6 bases from V and 4 bases from J, with 18 bases between. CDR3 length: 16 residues. These same data were also listed under a study on T cells in Graves' hyperthyroidism and ophthalmopathy. Turning to that study: First-round RT-PCR of the TCR CDR3 relied on the HTBI primer set.

The chain is built from TRBV11-3 and TRBJ2-2; a weak D match, TRBD2 (6 bases). Specimen: peripheral blood mononuclear cells (PBMCs), collected at new diagnosis, from a patient treated with antithyroid drugs. The TCR comes from a man aged 18 to 30 with Graves disease. CDR3 in amino acids: CASRSLGSSGTGELFF. The DNA for the CDR3 is TGTGCCAGCAGGTCGCTCGGGAGTTCGGGCACCGGGGAGCTGTTTTTT.